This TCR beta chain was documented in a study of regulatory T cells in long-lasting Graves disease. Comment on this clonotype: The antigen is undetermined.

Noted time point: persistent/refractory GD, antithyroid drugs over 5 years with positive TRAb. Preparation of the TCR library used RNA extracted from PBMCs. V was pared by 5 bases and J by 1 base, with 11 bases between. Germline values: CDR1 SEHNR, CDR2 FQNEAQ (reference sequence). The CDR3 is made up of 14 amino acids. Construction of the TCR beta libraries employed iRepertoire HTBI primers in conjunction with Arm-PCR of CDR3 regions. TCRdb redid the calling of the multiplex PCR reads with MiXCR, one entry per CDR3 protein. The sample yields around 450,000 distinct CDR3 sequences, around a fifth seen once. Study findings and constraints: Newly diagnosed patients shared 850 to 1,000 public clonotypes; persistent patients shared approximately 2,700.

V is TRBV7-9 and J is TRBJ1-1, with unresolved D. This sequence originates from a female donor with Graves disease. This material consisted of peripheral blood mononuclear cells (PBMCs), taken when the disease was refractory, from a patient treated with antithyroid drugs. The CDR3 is CASSPRFSNTEAFF. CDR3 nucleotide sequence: TGTGCCAGCAGCCCCAGGTTTTCGAACACTGAAGCTTTCTTT.